This T cell receptor (beta chain) was identified in a study of regulatory T cells in long-lasting Graves disease. Germline CDR1 MDHEN, CDR2 SYDVKM. This CDR3 is 12 amino acids long. The junction had 6 bases not matched to a gene; V was cut back by 6 bases and J by 8 bases. Regarding time point: newly diagnosed GD, antithyroid drugs for less than 3 months. The authors made the TCR library using RNA they extracted from PBMCs. Investigators prepared the TCR beta libraries by applying iRepertoire HTBI primers and Arm-PCR of CDR3 regions. TCRdb itself ran the multiplex PCR reads through MiXCR, one entry per CDR3 protein. The data show approximately 390,000 distinct CDR3 sequences, under 20% seen once. These same records also appear under a second study, on T cells in Graves' hyperthyroidism and ophthalmopathy. Per that study: Separation of ophthalmopathy from stable hyperthyroidism was achieved by a 13 V-J model. The model foresaw ophthalmopathy a median around seven months prior to onset.

The rearrangement links TRBV28 to TRBJ1-1; 7 positions agree with TRBD1. The material was peripheral blood mononuclear cells (PBMCs), obtained at new diagnosis, from a patient treated with antithyroid drugs. This sequence was found in a woman younger than 35 with Graves disease. CDR3 amino acids: CASSTTGAEAFF. For the CDR3, the DNA is TGTGCCAGCAGCACAACAGGGGCCGAAGCTTTCTTT.